This TCR beta chain was observed in a study of PD-1 blockade in classical Hodgkin lymphoma. Study-level points and caveats: Whereas CD4+ TCR diversity had risen significantly by C4D1, CD8+ TCR diversity had not. Some patients began nivolumab under 1 year after ASCT. These patients were excluded from later analyses.

Note on this clone: Its antigen is as yet unknown.

Trimming took 3 bases from V and 6 from J, leaving 19 bases between them. Germline V CDR1 and CDR2: LNHDA, SQIVND (reference sequence). The CDR3 has 16 amino acids. TCRdb's table, derived via immunoSEQ multiplex PCR, lists solely in-frame clones and lacks some. Among about 25,000 clones listed, about 76% were seen once. Relapse was seen in all patients after autologous stem cell transplantation, and brentuximab vedotin exposure was variable. The sample consisted of peripheral blood mononuclear cells (PBMCs), taken before the second cycle of nivolumab. The receptor's source is a human donor with classical Hodgkin lymphoma. The chain couples TRBV19 to TRBJ2-3, with D unresolved. Written as DNA, the CDR3 is TGTGCCAGTAGTATTTACCTTGGGCTTGTCGGGGATACGCAGTATTTT. Amino acid sequence: CASSIYLGLVGDTQYF.